This TCR beta chain appears in the sequencing data of a study of T-cell memory formation after mild COVID-19. Whole-study context: Largely donor-specific sequence clusters came from two donors.

TCRdb reprocessed the 5' RACE reads with MiXCR, giving one entry per CDR3 protein. The sample lists 120,000 to 150,000 distinct CDR3 sequences; roughly 6.3% were seen once. At least ten counts were recorded for this clonotype. Its antigen is undetermined. Findings of the study overall: Some clones that responded were present in memory (sampled pre-infection), which suggests cross-reactive memory joined. Contracting CD4+ clones lay largely in CM and EM, with CD8+ ones residing in EMRA.

The CDR3 length is 13 residues. Germline-derived CDR1 and CDR2 are MNHNY and SVGAGI (reference sequence). Trimming cost V 6 bases and J 6 bases; bases outside gene matches: 5. The rearrangement links TRBV6-6 to TRBJ1-2, with 9 bases that match TRBD1. This receptor was identified in an adult woman who had mild COVID-19 (a few samples of this study predate the infection). Cell type and time point are not known. Sequencing was performed on PBMCs or a T cell subset sorted from them (not recorded which). The CDR3 here is CASSLDRGDGYTF. The CDR3 DNA reads as TGTGCCAGCAGCCTGGACAGGGGCGATGGCTACACCTTC.